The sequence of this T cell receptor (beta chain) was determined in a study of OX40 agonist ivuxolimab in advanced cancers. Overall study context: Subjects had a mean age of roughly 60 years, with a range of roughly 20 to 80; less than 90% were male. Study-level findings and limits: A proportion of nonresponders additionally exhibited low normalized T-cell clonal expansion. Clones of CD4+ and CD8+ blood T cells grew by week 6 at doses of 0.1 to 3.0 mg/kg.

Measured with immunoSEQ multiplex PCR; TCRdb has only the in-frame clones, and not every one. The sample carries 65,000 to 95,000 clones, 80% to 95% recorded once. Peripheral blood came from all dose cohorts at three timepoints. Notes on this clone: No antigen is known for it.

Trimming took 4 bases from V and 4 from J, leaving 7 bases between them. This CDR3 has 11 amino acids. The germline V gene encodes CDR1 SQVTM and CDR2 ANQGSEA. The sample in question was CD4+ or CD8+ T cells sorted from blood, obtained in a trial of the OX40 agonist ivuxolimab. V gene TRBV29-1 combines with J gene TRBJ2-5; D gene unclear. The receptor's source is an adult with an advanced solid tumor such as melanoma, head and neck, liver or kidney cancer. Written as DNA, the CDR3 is TGCAGCGTTGGTGGCGGAGAGACCCAGTACTTC. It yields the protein CSVGGGETQYF.